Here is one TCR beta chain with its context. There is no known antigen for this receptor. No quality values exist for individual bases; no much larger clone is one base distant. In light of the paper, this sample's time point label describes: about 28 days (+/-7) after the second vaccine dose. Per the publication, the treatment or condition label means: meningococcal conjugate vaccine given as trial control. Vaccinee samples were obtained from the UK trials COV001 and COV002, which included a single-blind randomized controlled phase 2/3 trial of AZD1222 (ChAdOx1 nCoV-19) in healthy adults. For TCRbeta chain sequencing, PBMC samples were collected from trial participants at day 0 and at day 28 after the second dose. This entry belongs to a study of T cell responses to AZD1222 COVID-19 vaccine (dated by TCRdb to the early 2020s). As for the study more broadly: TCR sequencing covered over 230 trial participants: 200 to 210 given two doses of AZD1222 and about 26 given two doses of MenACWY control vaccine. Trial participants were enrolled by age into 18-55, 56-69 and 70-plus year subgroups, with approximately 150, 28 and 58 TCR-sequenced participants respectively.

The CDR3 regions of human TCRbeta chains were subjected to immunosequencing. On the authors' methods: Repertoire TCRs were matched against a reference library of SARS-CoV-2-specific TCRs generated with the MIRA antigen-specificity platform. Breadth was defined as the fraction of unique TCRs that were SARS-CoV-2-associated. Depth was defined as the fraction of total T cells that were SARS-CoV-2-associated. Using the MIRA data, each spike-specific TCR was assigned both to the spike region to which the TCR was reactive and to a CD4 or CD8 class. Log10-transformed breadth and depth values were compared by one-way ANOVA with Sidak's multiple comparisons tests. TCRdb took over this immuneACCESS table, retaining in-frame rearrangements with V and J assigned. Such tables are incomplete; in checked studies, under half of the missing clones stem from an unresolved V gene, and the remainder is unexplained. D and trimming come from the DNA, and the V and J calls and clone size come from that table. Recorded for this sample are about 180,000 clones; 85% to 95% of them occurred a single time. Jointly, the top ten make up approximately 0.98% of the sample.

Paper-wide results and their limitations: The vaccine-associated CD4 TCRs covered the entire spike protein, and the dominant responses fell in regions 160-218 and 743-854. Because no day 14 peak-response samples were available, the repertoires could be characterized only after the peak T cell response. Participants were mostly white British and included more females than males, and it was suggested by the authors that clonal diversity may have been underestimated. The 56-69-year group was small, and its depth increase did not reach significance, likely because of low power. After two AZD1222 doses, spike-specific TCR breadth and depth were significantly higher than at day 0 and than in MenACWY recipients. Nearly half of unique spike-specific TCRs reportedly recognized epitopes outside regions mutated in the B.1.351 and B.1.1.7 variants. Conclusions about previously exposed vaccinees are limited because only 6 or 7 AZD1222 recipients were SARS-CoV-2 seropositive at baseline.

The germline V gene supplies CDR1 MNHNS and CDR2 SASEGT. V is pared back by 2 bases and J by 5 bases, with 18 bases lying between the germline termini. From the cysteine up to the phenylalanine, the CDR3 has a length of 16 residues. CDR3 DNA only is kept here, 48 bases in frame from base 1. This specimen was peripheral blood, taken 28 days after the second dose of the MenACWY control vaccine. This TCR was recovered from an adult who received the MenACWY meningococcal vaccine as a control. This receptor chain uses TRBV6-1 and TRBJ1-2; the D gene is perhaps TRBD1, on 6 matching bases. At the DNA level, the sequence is TGTGCCAGCAGTGAAATAGTAAGGACAGCCCCATATGGCTACACCTTC. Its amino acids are CASSEIVRTAPYGYTF.